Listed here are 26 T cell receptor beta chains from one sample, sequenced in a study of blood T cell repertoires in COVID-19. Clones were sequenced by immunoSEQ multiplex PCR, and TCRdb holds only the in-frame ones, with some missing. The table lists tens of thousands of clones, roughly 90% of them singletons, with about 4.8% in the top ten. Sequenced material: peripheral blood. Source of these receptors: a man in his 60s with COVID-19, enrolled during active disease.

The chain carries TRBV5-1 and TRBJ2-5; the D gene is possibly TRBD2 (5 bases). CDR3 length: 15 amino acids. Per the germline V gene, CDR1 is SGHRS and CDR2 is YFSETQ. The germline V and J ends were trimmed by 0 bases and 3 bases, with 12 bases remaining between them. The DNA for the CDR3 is TGCGCCAGCAGCTTGGCTCCGCGGGCAAAAGAGACCCAGTACTTC. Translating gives CASSLAPRAKETQYF.

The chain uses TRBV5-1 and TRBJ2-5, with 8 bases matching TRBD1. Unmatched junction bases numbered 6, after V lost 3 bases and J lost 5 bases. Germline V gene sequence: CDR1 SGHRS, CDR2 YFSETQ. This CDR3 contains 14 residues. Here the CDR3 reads CASSSGGAGETQYF. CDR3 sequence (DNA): TGCGCCAGCAGCTCAGGGGGCGCGGGGGAGACCCAGTACTTC. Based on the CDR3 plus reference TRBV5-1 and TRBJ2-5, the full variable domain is KAGVTQTPRYLIKTRGQQVTLSCSPISGHRSVSWYQQTPGQGLQFLFEYFSETQRNKGNFPGRFSGRQFSNSRSEMNVSTLELGDSALYLCASSSGGAGETQYFGPGTRLLVL.

The CDR3 loop is CASSVPQGSNQPQHF. The CDR3 DNA reads TGTGCCAGTAGTGTCCCTCAGGGTAGCAATCAGCCCCAGCATTTT. This chain links TRBV19 with TRBJ1-5; D perhaps matches TRBD1 (5 bases). V lost 5 bases and J 0 bases, leaving 11 bases between the germline ends. The CDR3 is 15 amino acids. The germline gives CDR1 LNHDA, CDR2 SQIVND (reference sequence).

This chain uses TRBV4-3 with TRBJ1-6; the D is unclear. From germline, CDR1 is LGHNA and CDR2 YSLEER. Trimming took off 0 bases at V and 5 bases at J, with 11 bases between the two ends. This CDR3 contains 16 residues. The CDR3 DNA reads TGCGCCAGCAGCCAAGAAGTGTCAGTGAATAATTCACCCCTCCACTTT. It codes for CASSQEVSVNNSPLHF.

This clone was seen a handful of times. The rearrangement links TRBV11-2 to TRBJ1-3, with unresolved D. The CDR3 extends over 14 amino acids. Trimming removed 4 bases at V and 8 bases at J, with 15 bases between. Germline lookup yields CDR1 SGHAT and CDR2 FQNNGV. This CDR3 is CASSSQDGKDTIYF. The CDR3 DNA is TGTGCCAGCAGCTCCCAGGACGGGAAAGACACCATATATTTT.

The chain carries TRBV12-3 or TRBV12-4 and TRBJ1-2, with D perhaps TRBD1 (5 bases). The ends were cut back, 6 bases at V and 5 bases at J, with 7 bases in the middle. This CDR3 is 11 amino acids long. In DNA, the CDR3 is TGTGCCAGCAGCCCAGGGTATGGCTACACCTTC. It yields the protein CASSPGYGYTF.

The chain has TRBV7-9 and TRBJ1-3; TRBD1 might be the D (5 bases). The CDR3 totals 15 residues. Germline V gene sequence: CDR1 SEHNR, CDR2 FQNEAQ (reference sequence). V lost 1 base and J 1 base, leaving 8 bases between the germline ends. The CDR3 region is CASSLEGNSGNTIYF. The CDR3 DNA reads TGTGCCAGCAGCTTAGAGGGGAATTCTGGAAACACCATATATTTT.

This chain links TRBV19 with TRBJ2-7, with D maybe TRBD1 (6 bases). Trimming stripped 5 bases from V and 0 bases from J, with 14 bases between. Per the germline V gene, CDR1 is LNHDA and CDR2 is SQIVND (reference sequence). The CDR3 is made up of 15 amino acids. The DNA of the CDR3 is TGTGCCAGTAGTGCGAGACAGGCCAGCTCCTACGAGCAGTACTTC. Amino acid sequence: CASSARQASSYEQYF. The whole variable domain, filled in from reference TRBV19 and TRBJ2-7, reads DGGITQSPKYLFRKEGQNVTLSCEQNLNHDAMYWYRQDPGQGLRLIYYSQIVNDFQKGDIAEGYSVSREKKESFPLTVTSAQKNPTAFYLCASSARQASSYEQYFGPGTRLTVT.

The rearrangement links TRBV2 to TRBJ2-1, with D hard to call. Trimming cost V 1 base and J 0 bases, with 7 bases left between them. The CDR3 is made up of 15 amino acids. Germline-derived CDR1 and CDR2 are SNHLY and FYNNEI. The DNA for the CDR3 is TGTGCCAGCAGTGAAGGCCGGAGCTCCTACAATGAGCAGTTCTTC. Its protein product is CASSEGRSSYNEQFF.

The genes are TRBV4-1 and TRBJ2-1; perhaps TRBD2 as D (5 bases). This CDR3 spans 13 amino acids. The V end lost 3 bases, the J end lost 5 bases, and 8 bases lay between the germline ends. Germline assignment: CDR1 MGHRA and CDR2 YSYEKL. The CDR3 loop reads CASSQSGDNEQFF. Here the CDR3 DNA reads TGCGCCAGCAGCCAGTCCGGGGACAATGAGCAGTTCTTC.

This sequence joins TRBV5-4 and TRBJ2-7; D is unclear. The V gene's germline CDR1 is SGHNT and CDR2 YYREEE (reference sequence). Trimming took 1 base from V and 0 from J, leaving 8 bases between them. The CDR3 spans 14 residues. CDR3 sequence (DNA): TGTGCCAGCAGCTTGACAGTTAGCTCCTACGAGCAGTACTTC. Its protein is CASSLTVSSYEQYF.

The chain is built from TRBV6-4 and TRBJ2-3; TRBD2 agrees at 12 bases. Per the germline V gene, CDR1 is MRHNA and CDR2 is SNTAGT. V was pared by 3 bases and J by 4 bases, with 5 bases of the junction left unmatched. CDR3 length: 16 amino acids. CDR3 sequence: CASSEASGRAADTQYF. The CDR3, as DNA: TGTGCCAGCAGTGAGGCTAGCGGGAGGGCCGCAGATACGCAGTATTTT.

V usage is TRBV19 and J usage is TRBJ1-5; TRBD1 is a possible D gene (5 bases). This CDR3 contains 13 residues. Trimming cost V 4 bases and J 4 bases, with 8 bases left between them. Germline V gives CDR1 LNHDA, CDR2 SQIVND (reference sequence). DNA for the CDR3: TGTGCCAGTAGTAGGCAGGGAAATCAGCCCCAGCATTTT. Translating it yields CASSRQGNQPQHF. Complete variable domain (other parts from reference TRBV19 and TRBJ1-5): DGGITQSPKYLFRKEGQNVTLSCEQNLNHDAMYWYRQDPGQGLRLIYYSQIVNDFQKGDIAEGYSVSREKKESFPLTVTSAQKNPTAFYLCASSRQGNQPQHFGDGTRLSIL.

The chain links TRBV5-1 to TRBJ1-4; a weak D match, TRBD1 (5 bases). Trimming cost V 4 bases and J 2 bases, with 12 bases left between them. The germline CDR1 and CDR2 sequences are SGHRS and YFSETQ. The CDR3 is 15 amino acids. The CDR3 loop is CASSGGTPTNEKLFF. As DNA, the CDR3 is TGCGCCAGCAGCGGGGGGACGCCGACTAATGAAAAACTGTTTTTT.

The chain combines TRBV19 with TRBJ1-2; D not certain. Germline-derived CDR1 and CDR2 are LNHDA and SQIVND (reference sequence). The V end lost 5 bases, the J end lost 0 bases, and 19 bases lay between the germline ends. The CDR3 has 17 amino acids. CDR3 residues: CASSSQITSVANYGYTF. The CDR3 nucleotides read TGTGCCAGTAGTTCCCAAATAACCTCGGTAGCTAACTATGGCTACACCTTC. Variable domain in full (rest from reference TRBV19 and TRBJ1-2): DGGITQSPKYLFRKEGQNVTLSCEQNLNHDAMYWYRQDPGQGLRLIYYSQIVNDFQKGDIAEGYSVSREKKESFPLTVTSAQKNPTAFYLCASSSQITSVANYGYTFGSGTRLTVV.

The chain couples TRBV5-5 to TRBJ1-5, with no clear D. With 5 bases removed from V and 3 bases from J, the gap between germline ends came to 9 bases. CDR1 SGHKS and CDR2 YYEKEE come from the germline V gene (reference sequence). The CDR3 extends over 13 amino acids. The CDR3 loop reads CASSSGVNQPQHF. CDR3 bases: TGTGCCAGCAGTTCGGGAGTCAATCAGCCCCAGCATTTT.

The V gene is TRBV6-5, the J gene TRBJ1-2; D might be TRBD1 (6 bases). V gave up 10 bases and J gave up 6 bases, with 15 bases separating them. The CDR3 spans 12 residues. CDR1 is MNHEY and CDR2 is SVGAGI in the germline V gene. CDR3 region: CATRGGANGYTF. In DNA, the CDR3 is TGTGCCACCCGGGGGGGGGCAAATGGCTACACCTTC.

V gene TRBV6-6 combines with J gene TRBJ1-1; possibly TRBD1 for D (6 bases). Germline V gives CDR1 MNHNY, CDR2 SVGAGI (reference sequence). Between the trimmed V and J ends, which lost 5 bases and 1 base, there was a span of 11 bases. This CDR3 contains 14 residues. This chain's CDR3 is CASSERGQNTEAFF. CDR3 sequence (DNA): TGTGCCAGCAGTGAGCGGGGGCAGAACACTGAAGCTTTCTTT.

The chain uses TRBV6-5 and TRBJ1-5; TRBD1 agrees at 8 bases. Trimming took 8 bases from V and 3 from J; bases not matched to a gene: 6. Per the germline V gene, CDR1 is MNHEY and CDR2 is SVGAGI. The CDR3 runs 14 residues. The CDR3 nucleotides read TGTGCCAGCCTTACAGGGGGTTACAATCAGCCCCAGCATTTT. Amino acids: CASLTGGYNQPQHF.

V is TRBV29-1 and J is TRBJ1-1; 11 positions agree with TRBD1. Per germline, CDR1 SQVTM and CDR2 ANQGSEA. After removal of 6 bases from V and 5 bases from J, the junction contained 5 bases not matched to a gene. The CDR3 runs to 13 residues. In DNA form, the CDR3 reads TGCAGCGTCCAAGGGACAGGGGGGACTGAAGCTTTCTTT. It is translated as CSVQGTGGTEAFF.

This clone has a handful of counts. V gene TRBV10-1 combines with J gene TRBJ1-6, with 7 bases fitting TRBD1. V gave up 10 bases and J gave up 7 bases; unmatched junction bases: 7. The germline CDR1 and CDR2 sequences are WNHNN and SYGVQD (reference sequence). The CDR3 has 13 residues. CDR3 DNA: TGCGCCACCAGCCGGGACAGCAATTCACCCCTCCACTTT. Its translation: CATSRDSNSPLHF.

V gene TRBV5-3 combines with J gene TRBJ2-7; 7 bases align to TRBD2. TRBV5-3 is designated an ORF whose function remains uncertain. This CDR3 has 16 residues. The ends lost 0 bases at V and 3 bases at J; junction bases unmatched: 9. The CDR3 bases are TGTGCCAGAAGCTTGGGGCTTAGCGGGCTATACTACGAGCAGTACTTC. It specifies CARSLGLSGLYYEQYF.

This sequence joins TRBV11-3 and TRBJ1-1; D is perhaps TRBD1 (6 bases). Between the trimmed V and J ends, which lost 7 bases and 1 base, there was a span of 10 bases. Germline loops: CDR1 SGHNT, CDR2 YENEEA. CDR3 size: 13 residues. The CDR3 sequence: CASTTDRNTEAFF. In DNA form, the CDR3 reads TGTGCCAGCACCACGGACAGGAACACTGAAGCTTTCTTT.

This CDR3 is CASRLNRGPYNEQFF. The DNA for the CDR3 is TGTGCCAGCAGATTGAACAGGGGGCCTTACAATGAGCAGTTCTTC. The chain combines TRBV25-1 with TRBJ2-1; 9 bases are a match to TRBD1. The CDR3 is made up of 15 amino acids. V dropped 6 bases and J dropped 4; count of bases not matched to a gene: 7. CDR1 is MGHDK and CDR2 is SYGVNS in the germline V gene.

The DNA of the CDR3 is TGTGCCAGCAGCCCTAGGGACAGGGGAATCTCTGGGGCCAACGTCCTGACTTTC. This translates into CASSPRDRGISGANVLTF. The chain uses TRBV11-3 and TRBJ2-6; 10 bases are a match to TRBD1. Germline values: CDR1 SGHNT, CDR2 YENEEA. There are 18 residues in the CDR3. With 5 bases clipped from V and 0 bases from J, the junction kept 7 bases outside the gene matches.

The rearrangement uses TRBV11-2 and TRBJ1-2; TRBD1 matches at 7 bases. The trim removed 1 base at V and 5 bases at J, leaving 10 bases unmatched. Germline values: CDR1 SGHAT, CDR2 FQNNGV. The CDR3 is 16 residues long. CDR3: CASSLADRPTPYGYTF. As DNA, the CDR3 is TGTGCCAGCAGCTTAGCGGACAGGCCAACTCCTTATGGCTACACCTTC.